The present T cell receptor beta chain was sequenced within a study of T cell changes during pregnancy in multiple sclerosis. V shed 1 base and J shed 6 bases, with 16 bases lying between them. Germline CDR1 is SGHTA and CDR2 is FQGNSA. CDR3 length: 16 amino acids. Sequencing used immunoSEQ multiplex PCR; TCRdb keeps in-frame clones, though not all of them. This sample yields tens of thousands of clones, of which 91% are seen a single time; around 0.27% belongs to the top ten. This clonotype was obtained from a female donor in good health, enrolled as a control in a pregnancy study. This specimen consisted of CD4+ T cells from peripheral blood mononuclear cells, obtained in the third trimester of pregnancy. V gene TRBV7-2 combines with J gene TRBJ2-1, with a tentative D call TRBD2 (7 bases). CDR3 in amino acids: CASSLVGVRGANEQFF. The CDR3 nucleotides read TGTGCCAGCAGCTTAGTGGGAGTACGGGGGGCCAATGAGCAGTTCTTC.